Here is one T cell receptor (beta chain) with its context. In the authors' workflow: Reference gene primer amplification gave estimated nucleated cell counts. Produced via immunoSEQ multiplex PCR; TCRdb's table is partial and in-frame only. V, J and clone size reflect that table, while D and trimming were determined from the DNA. The sample lists about 380,000 clones, about 88% occurring once. Trimming removed 4 bases at V and 6 bases at J, with 14 bases between. The CDR3 extends over 14 amino acids. The germline CDR1 and CDR2 sequences are SGHRS and YFSETQ. Cohort 3 recovery required two negative PCRs, clearance, or symptom resolution. This record comes from a study of blood T cell repertoires in COVID-19. About the research overall: T cells, B-cell-depleted T cells, or PBMCs supplied cDNA or gDNA.

This rearrangement joins TRBV5-1 to TRBJ2-1; D perhaps matches TRBD1 (6 bases). The sequence derives from a woman aged 18-29 years who had recovered from COVID-19. Material: PBMCs or T cells enriched from blood (not recorded which). The CDR3 protein is CASSRGTITNEQFF. Here the CDR3 DNA reads TGCGCCAGCAGCAGGGGGACCATCACCAATGAGCAGTTCTTC.